The next 15 T cell receptor beta chains were all read from a single sample in a study of T cell changes during pregnancy in multiple sclerosis (dated by TCRdb to between 2018 and 2021). Libraries came from the immunoSEQ multiplex PCR assay. Drawn from immuneACCESS, this table holds only the in-frame rearrangements with V and J called that TCRdb kept. Clones are partly lost; checked studies trace under half to an unresolved V gene and leave the rest unexplained. The sample table records 65,000 to 70,000 clones; almost 95% of these occur just once. Around 2% of the sample lies in the top ten. Material: peripheral blood, obtained in the third trimester of pregnancy. All receptors come from a female donor in good health, enrolled as a control in a pregnancy study.

DNA for the CDR3: TGTGCCTGGAGAATGGCAGGGACTGGAAACACCATATATTTT. Its protein is CAWRMAGTGNTIYF. V usage is TRBV30 and J usage is TRBJ1-3; TRBD1 might be the D (5 bases). Germline loops: CDR1 GTSNPN, CDR2 SVGIG (reference sequence). Trimming removed 3 bases at V and 2 bases at J, with 11 bases between. CDR3 length: 14 amino acids.

This chain joins TRBV6-5 and TRBJ1-4, with D possibly matching TRBD1 (6 bases). The CDR3 is 14 residues long. Germline lookup yields CDR1 MNHEY and CDR2 SVGAGI. The V and J ends lost 5 bases and 3 bases respectively, with 10 bases between them. The CDR3 loop reads CASSDRISNEKLFF. CDR3 coding DNA: TGTGCCAGCAGTGACAGGATCTCTAATGAAAAACTGTTTTTT.

This clone was picked up one time. The chain links TRBV7-3 to TRBJ1-2; D perhaps matches TRBD1 (5 bases). The germline CDR1 and CDR2 sequences are SGHTA and FQGTGA. The V gene lost 2 bases and the J gene lost 3 bases, with 10 bases spanning the gap. CDR3 length equals 14 residues. Here the CDR3 DNA reads TGTGCCAGCAGCTTAGGGGCGGGGGACTATGGCTACACCTTC. This gives the protein CASSLGAGDYGYTF.

This chain links TRBV5-1 with TRBJ2-7, with 11 positions matching TRBD2. This CDR3 is 15 amino acids long. Per germline, CDR1 SGHRS and CDR2 YFSETQ. J was trimmed by 0 bases and V by 4 bases; bases with no gene match: 3. This CDR3 reads CASSLLAGVSYEQYF. The CDR3 DNA follows: TGCGCCAGCAGCCTACTAGCGGGAGTCTCCTACGAGCAGTACTTC.

Only one count was recorded for this clone. The V and J genes are TRBV6-6 and TRBJ2-5; D is possibly TRBD2 (5 bases). Germline CDR1 and CDR2: MNHNY and SVGAGI (reference sequence). The length of the CDR3 is 13 residues. The ends were cut back, 7 bases at V and 1 base at J, with 10 bases in the middle. The CDR3 loop reads CASTLDFQETQYF. The CDR3 DNA is TGTGCCAGCACACTGGACTTCCAAGAGACCCAGTACTTC.

This chain joins TRBV5-6 and TRBJ2-7; 8 bases are shared with TRBD1. The CDR3 consists of 16 residues. Germline CDR1 and CDR2: SGHDT and YYEEEE. Trimming cost V 5 bases and J 1 base; bases outside gene matches: 11. The CDR3 DNA reads as TGTGCCAGCAGGTTCGGACAGGGAGATTGGTCCTACGAGCAGTACTTC. It is translated as CASRFGQGDWSYEQYF.

This rearrangement joins TRBV11-2 to TRBJ2-1, with 8 bases fitting TRBD2. CDR1 and CDR2 (germline): SGHAT, FQNNGV. Germline trimming cut 5 bases from V and 9 bases from J; bases unmatched to any gene: 15. The CDR3 has 16 amino acids. In DNA, the CDR3 is TGTGCCAGCAGCCCGCGGGGTGGCGGGAGGATGCGTGAGCAGTTCTTC. As protein: CASSPRGGGRMREQFF.

V usage is TRBV5-1 and J usage is TRBJ1-2, with unresolved D. CDR1 SGHRS and CDR2 YFSETQ come from the germline V gene. The CDR3 contains 15 residues. Trimming pared 0 bases from V and 2 bases from J, leaving 11 bases between. The CDR3 DNA reads as TGCGCCAGCAGCTTGGCGATGGCAGAAAACTATGGCTACACCTTC. Its protein product is CASSLAMAENYGYTF.

V usage is TRBV29-1 and J usage is TRBJ2-7; TRBD2 might be the D (7 bases). The V gene's germline CDR1 is SQVTM and CDR2 ANQGSEA. Between the trimmed V and J ends, which lost 4 bases and 4 bases, there was a span of 11 bases. This CDR3 is 12 amino acids long. The DNA for the CDR3 is TGCAGCGTTGGAGGGGGGGGGTACGAGCAGTACTTC. Translated: CSVGGGGYEQYF.

V gene TRBV7-2 combines with J gene TRBJ1-1; 8 positions agree with TRBD1. The CDR3 is made up of 15 amino acids. The germline CDR1 and CDR2 sequences are SGHTA and FQGNSA. With V trimmed by 5 bases and J by 1 base, 6 bases remained unmatched. Here the CDR3 reads CASSQRTGWNTEAFF. In DNA, the CDR3 is TGTGCCAGCAGCCAGAGGACAGGGTGGAACACTGAAGCTTTCTTT.

As regards this clone: It is unclear where the CDR3 begins or ends on the DNA, so no DNA is shown, and the CDR3 is as TCRdb lists it. CDR3 sequence: CASSILDRGPQPQHF. The rearrangement links TRBV2 to TRBJ1-5; the table's TRBD1 call for D was not verified on the DNA. Germline V gene lookup returns CDR1 SNHLY and CDR2 FYNNEI. The CDR3 has 15 residues if both end residues are counted.

The CDR3 here is CASSSNPSGGYLETQYF. In nucleotides, the CDR3 is TGCGCCAGCAGCTCCAACCCGTCAGGGGGCTATCTCGAGACCCAGTACTTC. V and J are TRBV5-1 and TRBJ2-5; the match to TRBD1 covers 8 bases. Germline CDR1 is SGHRS and CDR2 is YFSETQ. The CDR3 is 17 amino acids. V was pared by 3 bases and J by 5 bases, with 15 bases of the junction left unmatched.

The chain is built from TRBV7-3 and TRBJ1-6; the D gene is possibly TRBD1 (6 bases). The CDR3 has 14 residues. The V gene's germline CDR1 is SGHTA and CDR2 FQGTGA. The V and J ends lost 2 bases and 10 bases respectively, with 12 bases between them. The DNA for the CDR3 is TGTGCCAGCAGCTTAGGGGGGGCCGGGTCACCCCTCCACTTT. It translates to CASSLGGAGSPLHF.

The gene calls are TRBV7-3 and TRBJ1-4; D ambiguous. This CDR3 contains 9 residues. The V gene's germline CDR1 is SGHTA and CDR2 FQGTGA. V shed 3 bases and J shed 14 bases, with 4 bases lying between them. CDR3 sequence: CASSFPLFF. The CDR3 DNA is TGTGCCAGCAGCTTCCCTCTGTTTTTT.

This chain joins TRBV27 and TRBJ2-1; a weak D match, TRBD2 (6 bases). The CDR3 contains 15 residues. Trimming pared 2 bases from V and 2 bases from J, leaving 10 bases between. The germline CDR1 and CDR2 sequences are MNHEY and SMNVEV (reference sequence). CDR3 in amino acids: CASSLGGRPYNEQFF. The CDR3 coding sequence is TGTGCCAGCAGTTTAGGAGGGAGACCCTACAATGAGCAGTTCTTC.